This T cell receptor beta chain came from a study of response to subunit inactivated influenza vaccine. Each CDR3 protein is one row after TCRdb ran MiXCR on the RT-PCR reads. The sample has about 780,000 distinct CDR3 sequences, roughly 20% seen once; the top ten hold 11%. The starting material was PBMCs from blood, obtained 5 days after vaccination. The sequence was obtained from a man between 45 and 60 years old who received an inactivated influenza vaccine.

For the CDR3, the DNA is TGTGCCAGCAGCCAGGGACAGGGGGGGGGTGAAAACATTCAGTACTTC. It translates to CASSQGQGGGENIQYF. J is TRBJ2-4 and V is TRBV4-2; TRBD1 aligns across 11 bases. With 3 bases clipped from V and 5 bases from J, the junction kept 6 bases outside the gene matches. This CDR3 has 16 amino acids. CDR1 and CDR2 from the germline V gene are LGHNA and YNFKEQ.